These 29 T cell receptor beta chains were sequenced from one sample in a study of T cell changes during pregnancy in multiple sclerosis. Measured with immunoSEQ multiplex PCR; TCRdb has only the in-frame clones, and not every one. Of tens of thousands of clones listed, 93% were seen once; the top ten hold around 3.7%. This material consisted of CD8+ T cells from peripheral blood mononuclear cells, taken in the second trimester of pregnancy. Every receptor here comes from a female donor with multiple sclerosis, enrolled in a pregnancy study.

This clone has a handful of counts. The rearrangement links TRBV27 to TRBJ1-4, with 8 bases that match TRBD1. The V and J ends lost 10 bases and 5 bases, in that order; junction bases with no gene match: 3. CDR3 size: 12 residues. Germline CDR1 and CDR2: MNHEY and SMNVEV (reference sequence). CDR3 in DNA: TGTGCCACTCGACAGGGGAATGAAAAACTGTTTTTT. As protein: CATRQGNEKLFF.

J is TRBJ1-1 and V is TRBV27; 10 bases are a match to TRBD1. Trimming at V came to 7 bases and at J to 4 bases, leaving 6 bases not matched to a gene. The CDR3 length is 14 residues. The germline V gene has CDR1 MNHEY and CDR2 SMNVEV (reference sequence). The CDR3 nucleotides read TGTGCCAGCAAAGCTGGGACAGGGGTCACTGAAGCTTTCTTT. As protein: CASKAGTGVTEAFF.

The chain links TRBV27 to TRBJ1-1; 8 bases are a match to TRBD1. CDR1 and CDR2 (germline): MNHEY, SMNVEV (reference sequence). J gave up 3 bases and V 0 bases, and 3 bases lay outside the gene matches. CDR3 length: 15 residues. CDR3 protein: CASSLSTGGHTEAFF. CDR3 nucleotides: TGTGCCAGCAGTTTATCTACAGGGGGTCACACTGAAGCTTTCTTT.

The chain combines TRBV7-9 with TRBJ1-1, with a weak D call TRBD1 (5 bases). CDR3 length equals 13 residues. CDR1 and CDR2 (germline): SEHNR, FQNEAQ (reference sequence). Trimming took off 1 base at V and 4 bases at J, with 7 bases between the two ends. The CDR3 reads CASSLDQGTEAFF. The CDR3 DNA is TGTGCCAGCAGCTTAGATCAGGGCACTGAAGCTTTCTTT.

The chain recombines TRBV28 with TRBJ2-7; 7 bases are a match to TRBD2. V trimming: 8 bases; J trimming: 3 bases; junction bases outside the gene matches: 4. In germline, CDR1 is MDHEN, CDR2 SYDVKM. The CDR3 covers 12 residues. This CDR3 reads CASRGSGYEQYF. The CDR3, as DNA: TGTGCCAGCCGCGGGAGCGGCTACGAGCAGTACTTC.

The V gene is TRBV28, the J gene TRBJ1-5, with a tentative D call TRBD1 (5 bases). This CDR3 is 19 amino acids long. CDR1 is MDHEN, CDR2 SYDVKM, per germline. V lost 6 bases and J lost 0, with 24 bases in between. In nucleotides, the CDR3 is TGTGCCAGCAGCCCATCGTTTGGGGGGAGGCATTTTAGCAATCAGCCCCAGCATTTT. Amino acids: CASSPSFGGRHFSNQPQHF. The full variable domain, its missing parts supplied by reference TRBV28 and TRBJ1-5, is DVKVTQSSRYLVKRTGEKVFLECVQDMDHENMFWYRQDPGLGLRLIYFSYDVKMKEKGDIPEGYSVSREKKERFSLILESASTNQTSMYLCASSPSFGGRHFSNQPQHFGDGTRLSIL.

The chain combines TRBV19 with TRBJ1-2; the match to TRBD1 covers 8 bases. Germline V gene data show CDR1 as LNHDA and CDR2 as SQIVND (reference sequence). V lost 4 bases and J lost 8; bases outside the gene matches: 9. The CDR3 loop spans 14 amino acids. The CDR3 reads CASSRDRTGFGYTF. The CDR3 DNA sequence: TGTGCCAGTAGTAGGGATCGGACAGGGTTCGGCTACACCTTC.

This clone was recorded only once. The chain joins TRBV28 to TRBJ2-2; D may be TRBD2 (6 bases). The CDR3 sequence is 15 residues long. CDR1 and CDR2 (germline): MDHEN, SYDVKM. V gave up 4 bases and J gave up 2 bases, with 11 bases separating them. The DNA of the CDR3 is TGTGCCAGCAGTTCGGGACTTATAAACACCGGGGAGCTGTTTTTT. Translated: CASSSGLINTGELFF.

V gene TRBV7-8 combines with J gene TRBJ2-1, with 8 bases that match TRBD2. This CDR3 is built from 22 residues. Germline V gene data show CDR1 as SGHVS and CDR2 as FQNEAQ. V lost 2 bases, J lost 5 bases, and 26 bases stayed unmatched. CDR3 amino acids: CASSLPKGLGLAGGPTNNEQFF. The DNA of the CDR3 is TGTGCCAGCAGCTTACCGAAGGGGCTGGGCTTGGCGGGGGGACCTACAAACAATGAGCAGTTCTTC. The entire variable domain, with the rest obtained from reference TRBV7-8 and TRBJ2-1, is as follows: GAGVSQSPRYKVAKRGQDVALRCDPISGHVSLFWYQQALGQGPEFLTYFQNEAQLDKSGLPSDRFFAERPEGSVSTLKIQRTQQEDSAVYLCASSLPKGLGLAGGPTNNEQFFGPGTRLTVL.

V and J are TRBV5-8 and TRBJ2-5; 8 bases align to TRBD1. CDR1 is SGHTS, CDR2 YDEGEE, per germline. V was pared by 4 bases and J by 5 bases, with 7 bases of the junction left unmatched. The CDR3 is made up of 14 amino acids. CDR3 protein: CASSGQGAPETQYF. CDR3 sequence (DNA): TGTGCCAGCAGCGGGCAGGGGGCGCCGGAGACCCAGTACTTC. The variable domain in full, completed from reference TRBV5-8 and TRBJ2-5, reads EAGVTQSPTHLIKTRGQQATLRCSPISGHTSVYWYQQALGLGLQFLLWYDEGEERNRGNFPPRFSGRQFPNYSSELNVNALELEDSALYLCASSGQGAPETQYFGPGTRLLVL.

The gene calls are TRBV5-4 and TRBJ1-2, with 12 bases identical to TRBD1. The CDR3 extends over 14 amino acids. CDR1 is SGHNT, CDR2 YYREEE, per germline (reference sequence). V dropped 5 bases and J dropped 8; count of bases not matched to a gene: 7. The CDR3 DNA is TGTGCCAGCAGTTGGGGACAGGGGGCGAAAGGCTACACCTTC. Its translation: CASSWGQGAKGYTF.

The V call is TRBV5-1, the J call TRBJ2-5, with D maybe TRBD1 (5 bases). V gave up 2 bases and J gave up 1 base, with 9 bases separating them. The CDR3 length is 14 residues. Germline V gene data show CDR1 as SGHRS and CDR2 as YFSETQ. The CDR3 spells CASSLSGFQETQYF. The DNA for the CDR3 is TGCGCCAGCAGCTTATCAGGGTTCCAAGAGACCCAGTACTTC.

This rearrangement joins TRBV7-2 to TRBJ2-5, with 7 bases matching TRBD1. Looked up from germline, CDR1 is SGHTA and CDR2 is FQGNSA. CDR3 length: 14 amino acids. The V segment lost 5 bases and the J segment 1 base; nucleotides outside the gene matches: 4. The CDR3 region has the DNA TGTGCCAGCAGCACCCACAGGGGCCAAGAGACCCAGTACTTC. It codes for CASSTHRGQETQYF.

This clone was seen more than once but under ten times. The CDR3 DNA reads as TGTGCCAGCAGCTCGGACGGAGACTACAATCAGCCCCAGCATTTT. Translated, it gives CASSSDGDYNQPQHF. The chain employs TRBV7-9 and TRBJ1-5; D is unclear. Trimming left V 4 bases short and J 3 bases short, with 13 bases between. The germline gives CDR1 SEHNR, CDR2 FQNEAQ (reference sequence). The CDR3 extends over 15 amino acids.

The DNA for the CDR3 is TGTGCCAGCAGCCAAGGGGCTCGACTAGACGGAAAAGAGACCCAGTACTTC. Its protein product is CASSQGARLDGKETQYF. The chain recombines TRBV4-2 with TRBJ2-5; maybe TRBD2 (6 bases). Germline V gives CDR1 LGHNA, CDR2 YNFKEQ. The CDR3 runs 17 residues. V lost 1 base and J lost 3, with 18 bases in between.

CDR3 bases: TGTGCCAGCAGCGTAGTTTCACAGGGTGAACCTCCCTATGGCTACACCTTC. It yields the protein CASSVVSQGEPPYGYTF. The V call is TRBV9, the J call TRBJ1-2, with D tentatively TRBD1 (6 bases). In germline, CDR1 is SGDLS, CDR2 YYNGEE. The CDR3 spans 17 residues. Trimming left V 0 bases short and J 4 bases short, with 19 bases between.

This rearrangement joins TRBV6-1 to TRBJ2-7; tentatively, D is TRBD1 (8 bases). This CDR3 is 15 amino acids long. Germline loops: CDR1 MNHNS, CDR2 SASEGT. V was shortened by 6 bases and J by 2 bases, with 17 bases between the two germline ends. The CDR3 spells CASSATTGGAYEQYF. The DNA of the CDR3 is TGTGCCAGCAGCGCTACCACAGGGGGGGCCTACGAGCAGTACTTC.

The chain couples TRBV4-1 to TRBJ2-7, with D perhaps TRBD1 (5 bases). CDR3 size: 15 residues. Trimming removed 3 bases from V and 0 bases from J, with 12 bases in between. The germline V gene encodes CDR1 MGHRA and CDR2 YSYEKL. The CDR3 is CASSHARGNSYEQYF. The CDR3 DNA follows: TGCGCCAGCAGCCACGCAAGGGGAAACTCCTACGAGCAGTACTTC.

The chain employs TRBV27 and TRBJ2-1, with 9 bases that match TRBD1. V lost 6 bases, J lost 0 bases, and 3 bases stayed unmatched. CDR3 size: 15 residues. Germline CDR1 is MNHEY and CDR2 is SMNVEV (reference sequence). The CDR3 sequence is CASRLGQGSYNEQFF. Here the CDR3 DNA reads TGTGCCAGCAGACTGGGACAGGGCTCCTACAATGAGCAGTTCTTC.

V usage is TRBV2 and J usage is TRBJ1-5, with D possibly being TRBD1 (5 bases). With 1 base removed from V and 5 bases from J, the gap between germline ends came to 12 bases. CDR1 SNHLY and CDR2 FYNNEI come from the germline V gene. The CDR3 covers 15 residues. The CDR3 nucleotides are TGTGCCAGCAGTGAAGTAATGGCGGGGGATCAGCCCCAGCATTTT. Its translation is CASSEVMAGDQPQHF.

The rearrangement links TRBV7-9 to TRBJ2-3, with D unresolved. Between the trimmed V and J ends, which lost 11 bases and 2 bases, there was a span of 14 bases. CDR3 length: 13 residues. Germline V gene sequence: CDR1 SEHNR, CDR2 FQNEAQ (reference sequence). The CDR3 spells CACWRPPTDTQYF. The CDR3 DNA follows: TGTGCCTGTTGGAGACCCCCCACAGATACGCAGTATTTT. Using reference TRBV7-9 and TRBJ2-3 for the parts outside the CDR3, the full variable domain is DTGVSQNPRHKITKRGQNVTFRCDPISEHNRLYWYRQTLGQGPEFLTYFQNEAQLEKSRLLSDRFSAERPKGSFSTLEIQRTEQGDSAMYLCACWRPPTDTQYFGPGTRLTVL.

The CDR3 nucleotides are TGTGCCAGCAGCTTAGCGGTCGGGGACGAGCAGTACTTC. It specifies CASSLAVGDEQYF. V usage is TRBV11-2 and J usage is TRBJ2-7; possible D gene TRBD2, 5 bases. The germline gives CDR1 SGHAT, CDR2 FQNNGV. V was cut by 1 base and J by 5 bases, with 9 bases left in between. This CDR3 region has 13 residues.

CDR3 protein: CATMEGNLYEQYF. The CDR3 DNA is TGTGCCACCATGGAGGGGAACCTCTACGAGCAGTACTTC. The chain uses TRBV28 and TRBJ2-7; perhaps TRBD2 as D (6 bases). CDR3 length equals 13 residues. Germline V gene sequence: CDR1 MDHEN, CDR2 SYDVKM. Trimming removed 10 bases from V and 3 bases from J, with 16 bases in between.

The chain joins TRBV13 to TRBJ1-3; unclear D gene. The CDR3 loop spans 12 amino acids. Germline assignment: CDR1 PRHDT and CDR2 FYEKMQ (reference sequence). V was pared by 6 bases and J by 4 bases, with 7 bases between. CDR3 in DNA: TGTGCCAGCAGTTTGAGCGGAAACACCATATATTTT. This sequence encodes CASSLSGNTIYF.

V usage is TRBV5-5 and J usage is TRBJ2-2, with TRBD2 identical over 13 bases. Germline V gives CDR1 SGHKS, CDR2 YYEKEE (reference sequence). V lost 4 bases, J lost 5 bases, and 8 bases stayed unmatched. The CDR3 length is 17 residues. CDR3 DNA: TGTGCCAGCAGCCCTGGACTAGCGGGGGAGGTAACCGGGGAGCTGTTTTTT. It is translated as CASSPGLAGEVTGELFF.

The V call is TRBV7-6, the J call TRBJ2-3; D unresolved. Looked up from germline, CDR1 is SGHVS and CDR2 is FNYEAQ. This CDR3 comprises 16 residues. V was pared by 2 bases and J by 6 bases, with 18 bases between. CDR3 DNA: TGTGCCAGCAGCTTAACCCAACTAAGAGGAGCGGATACGCAGTATTTT. Amino acids: CASSLTQLRGADTQYF. Complete variable domain (other parts from reference TRBV7-6 and TRBJ2-3): GAGVSQSPRYKVTKRGQDVALRCDPISGHVSLYWYRQALGQGPEFLTYFNYEAQQDKSGLPNDRFSAERPEGSISTLTIQRTEQRDSAMYRCASSLTQLRGADTQYFGPGTRLTVL.

The chain links TRBV2 to TRBJ1-3, with 12 bases identical to TRBD1. CDR1 is SNHLY and CDR2 is FYNNEI in the germline V gene. Germline trimming cut 3 bases from V and 4 bases from J; bases unmatched to any gene: 1. This CDR3 spans 15 amino acids. The CDR3 reads CASSEGQGAGNTIYF. The CDR3 DNA is TGTGCCAGCAGTGAGGGACAGGGGGCGGGAAACACCATATATTTT. The variable domain in full, with the rest retrieved from reference TRBV2 and TRBJ1-3, is EPEVTQTPSHQVTQMGQEVILRCVPISNHLYFYWYRQILGQKVEFLVSFYNNEISEKSEIFDDQFSVERPDGSNFTLKIRSTKLEDSAMYFCASSEGQGAGNTIYFGEGSWLTVV.

The rearrangement uses TRBV6-5 and TRBJ1-2, with D unclear. Germline values: CDR1 MNHEY, CDR2 SVGAGI. V was clipped by 0 bases and J by 2 bases, with 10 bases between them. CDR3 length: 15 residues. CDR3 sequence: CASSYSMGANYGYTF. CDR3 nucleotide sequence: TGTGCCAGCAGTTACTCGATGGGCGCAAACTATGGCTACACCTTC.

V is TRBV5-4 and J is TRBJ1-1; D call uncertain. V was pared by 4 bases and J by 0 bases, with 7 bases between. Germline V gene lookup returns CDR1 SGHNT and CDR2 YYREEE (reference sequence). The CDR3 loop spans 13 amino acids. As DNA, the CDR3 is TGTGCCAGCAGCACTATAATGAACACTGAAGCTTTCTTT. It codes for CASSTIMNTEAFF.